These 28 T cell receptor beta chains were sequenced from one sample in a study of early T cells in non-severe SARS-CoV-2 infection (dated by TCRdb to about 2021). The library was generated by 5' RACE. These reads were obtained on a NextSeq 500. TCRdb passed the public sequencing reads through fastp at Q25 and MiXCR, retaining productive beta sequences. All rows with the same CDR3 protein become a single entry with the most common DNA and genes. This sample has roughly 77,000 distinct CDR3 sequences in its table, and around 10% of those were observed once. The top ten hold approximately 4.9% of the sample. The sequenced sample consisted of whole blood. These TCRs come from an adult who was a healthcare worker with PCR-confirmed SARS-CoV-2 infection or an uninfected control (not recorded which).

This clonotype was seen at least ten times. This chain uses TRBV30 with TRBJ1-5; TRBD1 is a possible D gene (5 bases). The germline gives CDR1 GTSNPN, CDR2 SVGIG (reference sequence). Trimming left V 5 bases short and J 11 bases short, with 13 bases between. CDR3 length: 11 residues. CDR3 in DNA: TGTGCCTGGGGTGGACCGGGGGCCCAGCATTTT. Translated: CAWGGPGAQHF.

V is TRBV7-8 and J is TRBJ2-1, with a possible D match to TRBD2 (6 bases). The CDR3 totals 16 residues. CDR1 and CDR2 from the germline V gene are SGHVS and FQNEAQ. Trimming took 4 bases from V and 7 from J, leaving 20 bases between them. The CDR3 DNA follows: TGTGCCAGCAGCTCCGACTGGCGGGAACAACCTAATGAGCAGTTCTTC. Translated, it gives CASSSDWREQPNEQFF. The full variable domain, in which reference TRBV7-8 and TRBJ2-1 provide the parts outside the CDR3, is GAGVSQSPRYKVAKRGQDVALRCDPISGHVSLFWYQQALGQGPEFLTYFQNEAQLDKSGLPSDRFFAERPEGSVSTLKIQRTQQEDSAVYLCASSSDWREQPNEQFFGPGTRLTVL.

The V call is TRBV20-1, the J call TRBJ1-5; 7 nucleotides agree with TRBD1. With V trimmed by 4 bases and J by 1 base, 10 bases remained unmatched. This CDR3 has 16 residues. Germline CDR1 reads DFQATT; CDR2 reads SNEGSKA (reference sequence). The CDR3 protein is CSAISRDSISNQPQHF. CDR3 bases: TGCAGTGCTATTTCGAGGGACAGTATAAGCAATCAGCCCCAGCATTTT.

This sequence joins TRBV29-1 and TRBJ2-1; D not resolved. V was trimmed by 4 bases and J by 5 bases, leaving 9 bases between them. The CDR3 sequence is 12 residues long. CDR1 and CDR2 (germline): SQVTM, ANQGSEA. CDR3 DNA sequence: TGCAGCGTTGGGGGTCGAAACAATGAGCAGTTCTTC. Encoded protein: CSVGGRNNEQFF.

With regard to this clonotype: Possible read error: a much larger clone is one base away. The chain combines TRBV7-9 with TRBJ2-5; tentatively, D is TRBD1 (7 bases). V lost 5 bases and J lost 2, with 21 bases in between. This CDR3 comprises 17 residues. Germline V gene data show CDR1 as SEHNR and CDR2 as FQNEAQ (reference sequence). The CDR3 DNA is TGTGCCAGCAGCCACCGCCGCGGGACAGCAGCACAAGAGACCCAGTACTTC. Translation gives CASSHRRGTAAQETQYF.

J is TRBJ1-4 and V is TRBV15; D remains ambiguous. The CDR3 has 14 residues. The germline gives CDR1 LNHNV, CDR2 YYDKDF (reference sequence). Trimming took 8 bases from V and 2 from J, leaving 12 bases between them. The chain's CDR3 is CATRSKETNEKLFF. The CDR3 DNA sequence: TGTGCCACCCGTTCAAAGGAGACTAATGAAAAACTGTTTTTT.

The chain carries TRBV6-5 and TRBJ2-7; D is ambiguous. The V end lost 6 bases, the J end lost 7 bases, and 10 bases lay between the germline ends. The CDR3 length is 11 residues. Germline V gives CDR1 MNHEY, CDR2 SVGAGI. The CDR3 reads CASRGTLEQYF. CDR3 bases: TGTGCCAGCAGGGGTACGTTAGAGCAGTACTTC.

This chain links TRBV19 with TRBJ2-7, with TRBD1 matching over 7 bases. The CDR3 contains 14 residues. V shed 4 bases, J shed 2 bases, and the junction held 5 bases outside the gene matches. Germline assignment: CDR1 LNHDA and CDR2 SQIVND (reference sequence). CDR3 nucleotide sequence: TGTGCCAGTAGTACGGCAGGGGGTCCCTACGAGCAGTACTTC. It is translated as CASSTAGGPYEQYF.

The chain combines TRBV12-3 or TRBV12-4 with TRBJ2-1, with TRBD1 as a possible D gene (6 bases). V lost 6 bases and J lost 3, with 15 bases in between. The CDR3 loop spans 15 amino acids. The CDR3 DNA follows: TGTGCCAGCAGGCACAGGGCGCGGATCTACAATGAGCAGTTCTTC. Translation gives CASRHRARIYNEQFF.

The sample holds a few counts of this clonotype. The rearrangement uses TRBV6-5 and TRBJ2-6, with D tentatively TRBD2 (5 bases). The V end was cut by 2 bases, the J end by 4 bases, with 9 bases between. The CDR3 is 15 residues long. The germline V gene encodes CDR1 MNHEY and CDR2 SVGAGI. The DNA for the CDR3 is TGTGCCAGCAGTTACGGACTCTCCGGGGCCAACGTCCTGACTTTC. Protein sequence: CASSYGLSGANVLTF.

The CDR3 spells CASSFGGHSYEQYF. The DNA of the CDR3 is TGCGCCAGCAGCTTCGGGGGGCATTCCTACGAGCAGTACTTC. The rearrangement joins TRBV5-1 to TRBJ2-7; possibly TRBD2 for D (7 bases). Germline loops: CDR1 SGHRS, CDR2 YFSETQ. The CDR3 covers 14 residues. With 2 bases removed from V and 1 base from J, the gap between germline ends came to 10 bases.

A few counts support this clonotype. The chain couples TRBV10-3 to TRBJ2-3, with TRBD1 matching 8 bases. The CDR3 is made up of 14 amino acids. Germline CDR1 is ENHRY and CDR2 is SYGVKD. After removal of 4 bases from V and 3 bases from J, the junction contained 3 bases not matched to a gene. The CDR3 sequence is CAISARQGTDTQYF. The CDR3 nucleotides read TGTGCCATCAGTGCTCGACAGGGGACAGATACGCAGTATTTT.

This clonotype was seen more than once but under ten times. The V call is TRBV20-1, the J call TRBJ2-7; the match to TRBD2 covers 7 bases. Germline V lookup: CDR1 DFQATT, CDR2 SNEGSKA (reference sequence). The CDR3 sequence is 11 residues long. Trimming cost V 4 bases and J 4 bases; bases outside gene matches: 1. The CDR3 nucleotides are TGCAGTGCTAAGCGGGAATACGAGCAGTACTTC. Protein sequence: CSAKREYEQYF.

The chain is built from TRBV18 and TRBJ1-6; D is ambiguous. The V gene lost 3 bases and the J gene lost 7 bases, with 13 bases spanning the gap. The CDR3 has 15 amino acids. Germline V CDR1 and CDR2: KGHSH, LQKENI. The DNA for the CDR3 is TGTGCCAGCTCACCCGGGATGCAAACCAATTCACCCCTCCACTTT. Protein product: CASSPGMQTNSPLHF. The entire variable domain, with the rest obtained from reference TRBV18 and TRBJ1-6, is as follows: NAGVMQNPRHLVRRRGQEARLRCSPMKGHSHVYWYRQLPEEGLKFMVYLQKENIIDESGMPKERFSAEFPKEGPSILRIQQVVRGDSAAYFCASSPGMQTNSPLHFGNGTRLTVT.

This clonotype was seen only a few times. The J gene is TRBJ2-5, the V gene TRBV5-4, with D possibly TRBD2 on 6 matching bases. Per the germline V gene, CDR1 is SGHNT and CDR2 is YYREEE (reference sequence). The V end lost 6 bases, the J end lost 2 bases, and 11 bases lay between the germline ends. This CDR3 region has 13 residues. CDR3 DNA sequence: TGTGCCAGCACCCCTGGAGGGCAAGAGACCCAGTACTTC. It is translated as CASTPGGQETQYF. The full variable domain, in which reference TRBV5-4 and TRBJ2-5 provide the parts outside the CDR3, is ETGVTQSPTHLIKTRGQQVTLRCSSQSGHNTVSWYQQALGQGPQFIFQYYREEENGRGNFPPRFSGLQFPNYSSELNVNALELDDSALYLCASTPGGQETQYFGPGTRLLVL.

This clonotype was detected ten times or more. The chain is built from TRBV24-1 and TRBJ2-7; D may be TRBD1 (6 bases). The CDR3 length is 17 residues. Germline-derived CDR1 and CDR2 are KGHDR and SFDVKD. Trimming cost V 9 bases and J 2 bases, with 25 bases left between them. The DNA of the CDR3 is TGTGCCACCCTCCCCAGGGGCCGATCCGTAATGCCCTACGAGCAGTACTTC. This translates into CATLPRGRSVMPYEQYF.

The chain uses TRBV2 and TRBJ2-7, with D uncertain. CDR3 size: 12 residues. The germline V gene has CDR1 SNHLY and CDR2 FYNNEI. Trimming cost V 8 bases and J 4 bases, with 12 bases left between them. In nucleotides, the CDR3 is TGTGCCAGCTCGGCCCCGTTTTACGAGCAGTACTTC. The encoded protein is CASSAPFYEQYF.

V and J are TRBV18 and TRBJ1-2, with a weak D call TRBD1 (5 bases). The CDR3 contains 13 residues. The V end was cut by 1 base, the J end by 8 bases, with 11 bases between. CDR1 and CDR2 (germline): KGHSH, LQKENI. The CDR3 DNA sequence: TGTGCCAGCTCACCACGCGCGGGGGAGGGCTACACCTTC. The encoded protein is CASSPRAGEGYTF.

This clonotype occurred a few times. The rearrangement links TRBV3-2 to TRBJ2-7; the table gives TRBD2 as D, unverified against the DNA. TRBV3-2 is flagged as a pseudogene. The CDR3 is 13 residues long. The CDR3 loop is CASSRYEGRETYF. For the CDR3, the DNA is TGTGCCAGCAGCCGCTATGAGGGCCGAGAAACGTACTTC.

The chain employs TRBV2 and TRBJ1-1; 8 bases align to TRBD1. The CDR3 has 15 residues. The J segment lost 1 base and the V segment lost 6 bases, leaving 7 bases of the junction unmatched. The germline V gene encodes CDR1 SNHLY and CDR2 FYNNEI. CDR3 protein: CASSLLGTGNTEAFF. The CDR3 DNA sequence: TGTGCCAGCAGCCTTCTAGGGACAGGGAACACTGAAGCTTTCTTT.

This chain joins TRBV20-1 and TRBJ2-3, with 11 bases aligning to TRBD2. The CDR3 is 16 residues long. Trimming took 2 bases from V and 2 from J; bases not matched to a gene: 6. Germline V CDR1 and CDR2: DFQATT, SNEGSKA (reference sequence). The chain's CDR3 is CSARLTSGGTTDTQYF. DNA for the CDR3: TGCAGTGCTAGATTAACTAGCGGGGGAACCACAGATACGCAGTATTTT.

This clonotype was recorded many times. The rearrangement uses TRBV18 and TRBJ2-4; D is perhaps TRBD2 (6 bases). CDR1 is KGHSH, CDR2 LQKENI, per germline. CDR3 size: 14 residues. Trimming cost V 3 bases and J 7 bases, with 13 bases left between them. Here the CDR3 DNA reads TGTGCCAGCTCACCTAGCCGACGGGAGAACATTCAGTACTTC. Translation gives CASSPSRRENIQYF.

This clonotype has at least ten counts. The V call is TRBV7-9, the J call TRBJ1-2; no firm D call. The germline gives CDR1 SEHNR, CDR2 FQNEAQ (reference sequence). There are 9 residues in the CDR3. V lost 8 bases and J lost 7, with 5 bases in between. In DNA form, the CDR3 reads TGTGCCAGCGACCCTGGCTACACCTTC. This codes for CASDPGYTF.

This clonotype has only a few counts. The J gene is TRBJ1-1, the V gene TRBV7-9; no clear D. Germline lookup yields CDR1 SEHNR and CDR2 FQNEAQ (reference sequence). The CDR3 runs 13 residues. Trimming removed 3 bases from V and 4 bases from J, with 9 bases in between. The CDR3 nucleotides read TGTGCCAGCAGCTTCTCAGGAATCACTGAAGCTTTCTTT. Protein: CASSFSGITEAFF.

Here the CDR3 DNA reads TGTGCCAGCTCACCAACCCCGGGGGGGGCCTCAGATACGCAGTATTTT. Its translation is CASSPTPGGASDTQYF. The V call is TRBV18, the J call TRBJ2-3, with 8 bases aligning to TRBD2. Germline values: CDR1 KGHSH, CDR2 LQKENI. J lost 4 bases, V lost 2 bases, and 8 bases had no gene match. CDR3 length: 16 amino acids.

This clonotype was seen many times. J is TRBJ1-1 and V is TRBV29-1; D is ambiguous. This CDR3 has 13 residues. V gave up 7 bases and J gave up 0 bases, with 12 bases separating them. Germline V gives CDR1 SQVTM, CDR2 ANQGSEA. The CDR3 DNA reads as TGCAGCGGGCATAACCCCCTGAACACTGAAGCTTTCTTT. Residues: CSGHNPLNTEAFF.

For this clonotype: Germline and junction disagree at one end, which may indicate a read error. This sequence joins TRBV5-1 and TRBJ2-7; D is perhaps TRBD2 (6 bases). The CDR3 is made up of 14 amino acids. The germline V gene has CDR1 SGHRS and CDR2 YFSETQ. CDR3 in DNA: TGCGTCAGCAGCCACCGGGAGAATACCTACGAGCAGTACTTC. Its translation is CVSSHRENTYEQYF.

This clonotype was counted many times. CDR3 bases: TGTGCCAGCAGTGAAGGGGGACTAGCGGGGTGGACCGGGGAGCTGTTTTTT. Protein sequence: CASSEGGLAGWTGELFF. The chain carries TRBV25-1 and TRBJ2-2, with 13 bases aligning to TRBD2. The CDR3 runs 17 residues. Per germline, CDR1 MGHDK and CDR2 SYGVNS. The ends lost 2 bases at V and 5 bases at J; junction bases unmatched: 5.